This T cell receptor beta chain was sequenced in a study of T cell responses to AZD1222 COVID-19 vaccine. The V end lost 0 bases, the J end lost 5 bases, and 8 bases lay between the germline ends. Germline lookup yields CDR1 SGHAT and CDR2 FQNNGV. The CDR3 is 15 amino acids. Clones were sequenced by immunoSEQ multiplex PCR, and TCRdb holds only the in-frame ones, with some missing. The data contain some 86,000 clones, 85% to 90% of them singletons. General study points: None of the repertoires were sampled until the peak T cell response had passed.

In regard to this clone: Its antigen remains unidentified.

The source is an adult who received the AZD1222 COVID-19 vaccine. The input for sequencing was peripheral blood, taken 28 days after the second AZD1222 dose. This chain connects TRBV11-2 to TRBJ1-6, with D unclear. The chain's CDR3 is CASSLERFDNSPLHF. The CDR3 DNA reads as TGTGCCAGCAGCTTAGAAAGATTTGATAATTCACCCCTCCACTTT.